Listed here are 31 T cell receptor beta chains from one sample, sequenced in a study of blood T cell repertoires in COVID-19. TCRdb's table, derived via immunoSEQ multiplex PCR, lists solely in-frame clones and lacks some. Among more than 75,000 clones listed, around nine tenths were seen once. The sample taken for sequencing was peripheral blood. The receptors were gathered from a woman aged 80 or over with acute or convalescent COVID-19.

In its sample, this clone was seen a few times. The rearrangement uses TRBV7-9 and TRBJ1-1, with D perhaps matching TRBD1 (6 bases). Germline lookup yields CDR1 SEHNR and CDR2 FQNEAQ (reference sequence). The CDR3 covers 14 residues. The V end lost 3 bases, the J end lost 5 bases, and 13 bases lay between the germline ends. This chain's CDR3 is CASSFSGGGTEAFF. In DNA form, the CDR3 reads TGTGCCAGCAGCTTTTCGGGAGGGGGGACTGAAGCTTTCTTT.

A few counts support this clone. The V and J genes are TRBV15 and TRBJ1-4; possible D gene TRBD1, 5 bases. The CDR3 loop spans 15 amino acids. V dropped 5 bases and J dropped 7 bases, with 17 bases sitting between them. Germline V gene sequence: CDR1 LNHNV, CDR2 YYDKDF (reference sequence). The CDR3 DNA reads as TGTGCCACCAGCGCCACCGGGACCGGGAGTGAAAAACTGTTTTTT. Translating gives CATSATGTGSEKLFF.

This sequence joins TRBV19 and TRBJ2-7; tentatively, D is TRBD2 (6 bases). The germline CDR1 and CDR2 sequences are LNHDA and SQIVND (reference sequence). The CDR3 consists of 11 residues. Trimming took 6 bases from V and 5 from J, leaving 8 bases between them. CDR3 sequence (DNA): TGTGCCAGTAGGGGGGGTCACGAGCAGTACTTC. It encodes CASRGGHEQYF.

This sequence joins TRBV5-1 and TRBJ2-1; 8 nucleotides align to TRBD1. Germline V gene lookup returns CDR1 SGHRS and CDR2 YFSETQ. V trimming: 3 bases; J trimming: 7 bases; junction bases outside the gene matches: 6. CDR3 length equals 14 residues. CDR3 amino acids: CASSSQGARNEQFF. CDR3 DNA sequence: TGCGCCAGCAGCTCCCAGGGGGCTCGGAATGAGCAGTTCTTC.

This clone is classed as hyperexpanded. This CDR3 is CASSAGANTGELFF. The CDR3 DNA follows: TGCGCCAGCAGCGCAGGGGCGAACACCGGGGAGCTGTTTTTT. V is TRBV5-1 and J is TRBJ2-2; tentatively, D is TRBD1 (6 bases). Between the trimmed V and J ends, which lost 4 bases and 0 bases, there was a span of 7 bases. Germline CDR1 reads SGHRS; CDR2 reads YFSETQ. The CDR3 contains 14 residues.

The chain is built from TRBV2 and TRBJ2-3, with TRBD2 as a possible D gene (5 bases). The CDR3 is made up of 15 amino acids. The V gene lost 6 bases and the J gene lost 0 bases, with 13 bases spanning the gap. Germline V gives CDR1 SNHLY, CDR2 FYNNEI. DNA of the CDR3: TGTGCCAGCAGCGGCTCTCGGGGTAGCACAGATACGCAGTATTTT. It specifies CASSGSRGSTDTQYF.

The gene calls are TRBV6-1 and TRBJ1-5; TRBD1 matches 7 bases. With 3 bases clipped from V and 2 bases from J, the junction kept 4 bases outside the gene matches. This CDR3 comprises 15 residues. The germline V gene encodes CDR1 MNHNS and CDR2 SASEGT. The CDR3 spells CASSDWTGRNQPQHF. In nucleotides, the CDR3 is TGTGCCAGCAGTGATTGGACAGGCCGCAATCAGCCCCAGCATTTT.

V gene TRBV19 combines with J gene TRBJ2-3, with a possible D match to TRBD1 (6 bases). Trimming removed 7 bases at V and 5 bases at J, with 16 bases between. This CDR3 has 14 amino acids. CDR1 and CDR2 from the germline V gene are LNHDA and SQIVND (reference sequence). CDR3 sequence: CASNHRVKEDTQYF. In DNA form, the CDR3 reads TGTGCCAGTAATCACAGGGTAAAAGAAGATACGCAGTATTTT.

The V and J genes are TRBV19 and TRBJ2-7; 8 bases line up with TRBD1. The V and J ends lost 5 bases and 0 bases, in that order; junction bases with no gene match: 6. Looked up from germline, CDR1 is LNHDA and CDR2 is SQIVND (reference sequence). There are 15 residues in the CDR3. CDR3 amino acids: CASSDTGGYSYEQYF. The CDR3 bases are TGTGCCAGTAGTGACACAGGGGGATACTCCTACGAGCAGTACTTC.

CDR3 loop: CASSTTGAENEKLFF. The CDR3 nucleotides are TGTGCCAGCAGTACCACAGGGGCCGAAAATGAAAAACTGTTTTTT. The chain couples TRBV6-6 to TRBJ1-4, with 7 bases lining up with TRBD1. The V segment lost 5 bases and the J segment 5 bases; nucleotides outside the gene matches: 8. The CDR3 contains 15 residues. Germline V lookup: CDR1 MNHNY, CDR2 SVGAGI (reference sequence).

This chain's CDR3 is CAINRGGTQYF. The CDR3 DNA sequence: TGTGCCATCAACAGGGGAGGTACGCAGTATTTT. The V call is TRBV10-3, the J call TRBJ2-3, with D perhaps matching TRBD1 (7 bases). This CDR3 is 11 amino acids long. From germline, CDR1 is ENHRY and CDR2 SYGVKD. V shed 7 bases and J shed 8 bases, with 10 bases lying between them.

This chain uses TRBV6-2 or TRBV6-3 with TRBJ1-1; weak D call: TRBD1 (5 bases). CDR1 is MNHEY and CDR2 is SVGEGT in the germline V gene. The CDR3 consists of 13 residues. The V end was cut by 6 bases, the J end by 4 bases, with 12 bases between. The CDR3 nucleotides are TGTGCCAGCAGCCCCGGTACAGGCACTGAAGCTTTCTTT. It encodes CASSPGTGTEAFF.

This clone was observed once. The genes are TRBV23-1 and TRBJ1-1; 8 nucleotides align to TRBD1. TRBV23-1 is noted as an ORF with a role that remains uncertain. The CDR3 sequence is 14 residues long. With 4 bases clipped from V and 1 base from J, the junction kept 2 bases outside the gene matches. CDR3 in amino acids: CASSPGGQNTEAFF. As DNA, the CDR3 is TGCGCCAGCAGTCCAGGGGGCCAGAACACTGAAGCTTTCTTT.

This chain connects TRBV19 to TRBJ2-5, with D hard to call. The germline V and J ends were trimmed by 1 base and 1 base, with 7 bases remaining between them. Germline CDR1 is LNHDA and CDR2 is SQIVND (reference sequence). This CDR3 is built from 14 residues. The CDR3 sequence is CASSIGGGQETQYF. The CDR3 coding sequence is TGTGCCAGTAGTATAGGCGGCGGCCAAGAGACCCAGTACTTC.

V usage is TRBV19 and J usage is TRBJ1-2; TRBD1 agrees at 7 bases. Trimming removed 1 base from V and 2 bases from J; junction bases left unmatched: 4. Per the germline V gene, CDR1 is LNHDA and CDR2 is SQIVND (reference sequence). The CDR3 runs to 15 residues. The CDR3 sequence is CASSIGLQGNYGYTF. In DNA, the CDR3 is TGTGCCAGTAGTATAGGCTTACAGGGGAACTATGGCTACACCTTC.

The chain joins TRBV7-3 to TRBJ1-1, with D unclear. The CDR3 sequence is 13 residues long. Germline V CDR1 and CDR2: SGHTA, FQGTGA. Between the trimmed V and J ends, which lost 4 bases and 3 bases, there was a span of 9 bases. The CDR3 nucleotides read TGTGCCAGCAGCTGGAGTTGGGACACTGAAGCTTTCTTT. It translates to CASSWSWDTEAFF.

The genes are TRBV14 and TRBJ1-1, with 8 bases lining up with TRBD1. The germline V gene has CDR1 SGHDN and CDR2 FVKESK. The CDR3 covers 14 residues. Trimming at V came to 4 bases and at J to 1 base, leaving 2 bases not matched to a gene. DNA of the CDR3: TGTGCCAGCAGCCTAACAGGGGGGAACACTGAAGCTTTCTTT. Translated: CASSLTGGNTEAFF.

The chain uses TRBV6-6 and TRBJ2-5; 8 nucleotides match TRBD1. The CDR3 loop spans 14 amino acids. With 3 bases clipped from V and 6 bases from J, the junction kept 6 bases outside the gene matches. Looked up from germline, CDR1 is MNHNY and CDR2 is SVGAGI (reference sequence). CDR3 sequence: CASSYSGGSKTQYF. CDR3 sequence (DNA): TGTGCCAGCAGTTATTCAGGGGGCTCGAAGACCCAGTACTTC.

This chain uses TRBV4-2 with TRBJ2-2, with 7 positions matching TRBD1. Per the germline V gene, CDR1 is LGHNA and CDR2 is YNFKEQ. Trimming cost V 3 bases and J 0 bases; bases outside gene matches: 1. CDR3 length: 15 residues. The CDR3: CASSHGTANTGELFF. The CDR3, as DNA: TGTGCCAGCAGCCATGGGACAGCGAACACCGGGGAGCTGTTTTTT.

This chain joins TRBV30 and TRBJ1-2, with D maybe TRBD1 (6 bases). V dropped 1 base and J dropped 5 bases, with 14 bases sitting between them. The CDR3 sequence is 14 residues long. In germline, CDR1 is GTSNPN, CDR2 SVGIG (reference sequence). The CDR3 loop reads CAWSDPRGAYGYTF. The CDR3 DNA is TGTGCCTGGAGTGACCCCCGGGGGGCTTATGGCTACACCTTC. Filled out from reference TRBV30 and TRBJ1-2, the complete variable domain reads SQTIHQWPATLVQPVGSPLSLECTVEGTSNPNLYWYRQAAGRGLQLLFYSVGIGQISSEVPQNLSASRPQDRQFILSSKKLLLSDSGFYLCAWSDPRGAYGYTFGSGTRLTVV.

The chain carries TRBV6-4 and TRBJ1-5, with unresolved D. Between the trimmed V and J ends, which lost 4 bases and 7 bases, there was a span of 11 bases. Germline-derived CDR1 and CDR2 are MRHNA and SNTAGT. The CDR3 length is 13 residues. Written as DNA, the CDR3 is TGTGCCAGCAGTGCGGAGAGGAACCAGCCCCAGCATTTT. Translated: CASSAERNQPQHF.

The chain carries TRBV19 and TRBJ2-7, with D tentatively TRBD2 (7 bases). V lost 5 bases, J lost 4 bases, and 12 bases lay in between. The CDR3 contains 13 residues. Germline lookup yields CDR1 LNHDA and CDR2 SQIVND (reference sequence). The CDR3 DNA is TGTGCCAGTAGTTCGGGGGGCCGTTACGAGCAGTACTTC. This translates into CASSSGGRYEQYF.

V and J are TRBV4-2 and TRBJ2-7; TRBD2 matches at 8 bases. The CDR3 consists of 15 residues. The V and J ends lost 1 base and 4 bases, in that order; junction bases with no gene match: 6. CDR1 is LGHNA, CDR2 YNFKEQ, per germline. CDR3: CASSQAGAGVYEQYF. In nucleotides, the CDR3 is TGTGCCAGCAGCCAAGCTGGAGCGGGAGTATACGAGCAGTACTTC.

This chain links TRBV9 with TRBJ2-1; 10 bases align to TRBD2. The J segment lost 9 bases and the V segment lost 3 bases, leaving 6 bases of the junction unmatched. The CDR3 totals 14 residues. Germline V gene lookup returns CDR1 SGDLS and CDR2 YYNGEE. This CDR3 is CASSGIAGGGEQFF. CDR3 nucleotide sequence: TGTGCCAGCAGCGGGATAGCGGGGGGCGGTGAGCAGTTCTTC.

The chain combines TRBV27 with TRBJ2-5; 7 bases are a match to TRBD2. The CDR3 runs to 14 residues. Germline values: CDR1 MNHEY, CDR2 SMNVEV (reference sequence). Trimming took 8 bases from V and 3 from J; bases not matched to a gene: 9. CDR3 nucleotides: TGTGCCAGCCTTTCAGGACGGGGGGAAGAGACCCAGTACTTC. It yields the protein CASLSGRGEETQYF.

The rearrangement uses TRBV30 and TRBJ2-7, with D tentatively TRBD2 (6 bases). Germline CDR1 reads GTSNPN; CDR2 reads SVGIG (reference sequence). The CDR3 has 13 residues. Trimming removed 5 bases at V and 2 bases at J, with 13 bases between. The DNA of the CDR3 is TGTGCCTGGTGCAGGGAGGCTCCCTACGAGCAGTACTTC. Its translation is CAWCREAPYEQYF.

The chain recombines TRBV13 with TRBJ1-1; D not certain. V lost 2 bases and J lost 7, with 8 bases in between. Germline V gives CDR1 PRHDT, CDR2 FYEKMQ (reference sequence). The CDR3 has 12 residues. This CDR3 is CASSLYRSEAFF. The CDR3 DNA is TGTGCCAGCAGCTTATACAGAAGTGAAGCTTTCTTT.

This sequence joins TRBV5-1 and TRBJ2-7, with D unclear. V lost 0 bases and J 5 bases, leaving 12 bases between the germline ends. CDR3 length: 14 amino acids. Germline assignment: CDR1 SGHRS and CDR2 YFSETQ. CDR3 bases: TGCGCCAGCAGCTTGGAATCCCAGGCGAACGAGCAGTACTTC. Translated: CASSLESQANEQYF.

The chain links TRBV12-3 or TRBV12-4 to TRBJ2-4; D remains unclear. The V end lost 3 bases, the J end lost 5 bases, and 5 bases lay between the germline ends. CDR3 length equals 12 residues. The CDR3: CASSFVENIQYF. The CDR3 region has the DNA TGTGCCAGCAGTTTCGTCGAAAACATTCAGTACTTC.

The chain is built from TRBV5-1 and TRBJ2-4, with 8 bases identical to TRBD2. The CDR3 is 14 residues long. CDR1 is SGHRS, CDR2 YFSETQ, per germline. After removal of 4 bases from V and 7 bases from J, the junction contained 7 bases not matched to a gene. CDR3 coding DNA: TGCGCCAGCAGCCCAGTAGGCGGGGGGAACATTCAGTACTTC. Amino acids: CASSPVGGGNIQYF.

The CDR3 protein is CASSLSGSSETQYF. The CDR3 DNA follows: TGTGCCAGCAGCCTTAGCGGGAGCTCCGAGACCCAGTACTTC. This chain connects TRBV3-1 (or the pseudogene TRBV3-2) to TRBJ2-5, with 9 bases identical to TRBD2. V shed 4 bases, J shed 5 bases, and the junction held 5 bases outside the gene matches. Germline V gives CDR1 LGHDT, CDR2 YNNKEL (reference sequence). CDR3 size: 14 residues.